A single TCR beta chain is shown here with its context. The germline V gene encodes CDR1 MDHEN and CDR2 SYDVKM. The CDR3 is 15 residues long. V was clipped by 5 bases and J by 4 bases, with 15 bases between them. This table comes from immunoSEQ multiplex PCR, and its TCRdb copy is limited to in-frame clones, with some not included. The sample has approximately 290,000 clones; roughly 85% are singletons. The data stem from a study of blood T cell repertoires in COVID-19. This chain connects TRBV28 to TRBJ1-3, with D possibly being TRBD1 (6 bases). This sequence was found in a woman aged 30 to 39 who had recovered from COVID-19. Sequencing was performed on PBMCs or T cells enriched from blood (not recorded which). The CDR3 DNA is TGTGCCAGCAGTCGCGGGCAGGGGCGCGGAAACACCATATATTTT. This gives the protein CASSRGQGRGNTIYF.